A single sample is the source of the 10 T cell receptor beta chains below, sequenced in a study of T cell responses to AZD1222 COVID-19 vaccine. Repertoires were generated with immunoSEQ multiplex PCR, while TCRdb's copy carries only in-frame clones and drops some. The table has 95,000 to 150,000 clones, 80% to 90% seen once. The sequenced sample was peripheral blood, obtained on day 0 of AZD1222 vaccination. The receptors were sampled from an adult in good health.

This clone was seen only a few times. The chain uses TRBV3-1 (or the pseudogene TRBV3-2) and TRBJ1-5; D is uncertain. The CDR3 extends over 14 amino acids. Trimming shortened V by 4 bases and J by 3 bases, and 10 bases separated the two germline ends. CDR1 and CDR2 (germline): LGHDT, YNNKEL (reference sequence). Written as DNA, the CDR3 is TGTGCCAGCAGCCTAGGACTGAACAATCAGCCCCAGCATTTT. This sequence encodes CASSLGLNNQPQHF.

The chain is built from TRBV19 and TRBJ1-1; D possibly corresponds to TRBD1 (5 bases). Germline V gene sequence: CDR1 LNHDA, CDR2 SQIVND (reference sequence). V was trimmed by 3 bases and J by 4 bases, leaving 21 bases between them. The CDR3 consists of 17 residues. The CDR3 sequence is CASSIFESAGKGTEAFF. Here the CDR3 DNA reads TGTGCCAGTAGTATTTTTGAGAGTGCAGGGAAGGGCACTGAAGCTTTCTTT.

This chain connects TRBV10-3 to TRBJ2-1; TRBD2 is a possible D gene (6 bases). The CDR3 spans 17 residues. Looked up from germline, CDR1 is ENHRY and CDR2 is SYGVKD. Trimming pared 2 bases from V and 5 bases from J, leaving 19 bases between. CDR3 in DNA: TGTGCCATCAGTGAGCATCATTCAGCGGGTCCCCACAATGAGCAGTTCTTC. Translation gives CAISEHHSAGPHNEQFF.

The chain couples TRBV27 to TRBJ2-5; 11 bases match TRBD1. Trimming at V came to 2 bases and at J to 5 bases, leaving 7 bases not matched to a gene. CDR3 length equals 16 residues. Germline V lookup: CDR1 MNHEY, CDR2 SMNVEV (reference sequence). CDR3 sequence: CASSLVGQGERETQYF. The DNA of the CDR3 is TGTGCCAGCAGTTTAGTGGGACAGGGGGAACGGGAGACCCAGTACTTC.

This clone was found once. J is TRBJ2-7 and V is TRBV6-5, with D possibly being TRBD1 or TRBD2 (6 bases each). The length of the CDR3 is 14 residues. The V and J ends lost 9 bases and 6 bases respectively, with 21 bases between them. Germline assignment: CDR1 MNHEY and CDR2 SVGAGI. CDR3 amino acids: CASKPIGGGREQYF. CDR3 in DNA: TGTGCCAGTAAACCAATAGGAGGGGGGCGCGAGCAGTACTTC.

CDR3 sequence (DNA): TGTGCCAGCAGTTTGAGAGGGTTCGGTCAGCCCCAGCATTTT. It is translated as CASSLRGFGQPQHF. This chain links TRBV27 with TRBJ1-5, with no clear D. This CDR3 is built from 14 residues. Germline CDR1 and CDR2: MNHEY and SMNVEV (reference sequence). The germline V and J ends were trimmed by 3 bases and 6 bases, with 12 bases remaining between them.

The chain has TRBV15 and TRBJ1-5, with D possibly matching TRBD1 (5 bases). This CDR3 is built from 16 residues. V lost 0 bases to trimming and J lost 6 bases, with 15 bases between them. CDR1 LNHNV and CDR2 YYDKDF come from the germline V gene (reference sequence). As DNA, the CDR3 is TGTGCCACCAGCAGAGAGGGCCAGGGTAGGGGTCAGCCCCAGCATTTT. It specifies CATSREGQGRGQPQHF.

The gene calls are TRBV27 and TRBJ2-7; D possibly corresponds to TRBD1 (6 bases). This CDR3 is built from 14 residues. Germline V gives CDR1 MNHEY, CDR2 SMNVEV (reference sequence). Trimming took off 6 bases at V and 2 bases at J, with 14 bases between the two ends. CDR3 nucleotides: TGTGCCAGCAGCCGAGACAGGTTCCCCTACGAGCAGTACTTC. Translation gives CASSRDRFPYEQYF.

The chain combines TRBV12-3 or TRBV12-4 with TRBJ2-1; D gene ambiguous. The V gene lost 4 bases and the J gene lost 13 bases, with 14 bases spanning the gap. The CDR3 is made up of 12 amino acids. The chain's CDR3 is CASSSEDPRQFF. In DNA form, the CDR3 reads TGTGCCAGCAGTTCCGAGGACCCGCGCCAGTTCTTC.

The V call is TRBV4-2, the J call TRBJ2-2, with a weak D call TRBD1 (5 bases). The V gene's germline CDR1 is LGHNA and CDR2 YNFKEQ. Trimming cost V 0 bases and J 6 bases, with 11 bases left between them. This CDR3 has 15 residues. As DNA, the CDR3 is TGTGCCAGCAGCCAAGATCAGGGTAGAGCCGGGGAGCTGTTTTTT. Its protein is CASSQDQGRAGELFF.